These T cell receptor beta chains were read from a single sample in a study of cytomegalovirus exposure and HLA in healthy donors. Sequencing was performed with immunoSEQ multiplex PCR; in TCRdb, only in-frame clones are kept and a portion is missing. The data show 220,000 or so clones, with 75% seen just once and 1.5% to 2% held by the top ten. Sequencing was carried out using PBMCs. Receptors were obtained from a woman in her 30s in good health and CMV-seronegative. Both conserved end residues are part of each CDR3. D genes are given only for firm matches. For some rows the clone size is stated as once, few or many, or as a class when expanded; others skip it.

d_call,j_call,v_call,clone_size,cdr3_aa,cdr3_nt
NA,TRBJ1-3,TRBV6-5,NA,CASSYSLRGGNTIYF,TGTGCCAGCAGTTACTCCCTCAGGGGAGGAAACACCATATATTTT
TRBD1,TRBJ1-2,TRBV18,NA,CASSPGTEPAYGYTF,TGTGCCAGCTCACCGGGGACAGAACCTGCTTATGGCTACACCTTC
TRBD2,TRBJ2-7,TRBV19,NA,CASSSRTSGSYEQYF,TGTGCCAGTAGTTCGAGGACTAGCGGATCCTACGAGCAGTACTTC
TRBD1,TRBJ2-7,TRBV2,NA,CASSRRGQNSYEQYF,TGTGCCAGCAGTCGCCGGGGACAGAACTCCTACGAGCAGTACTTC
NA,TRBJ1-1,TRBV2,NA,CARGGWGTEAFF,TGTGCCAGGGGGGGGTGGGGCACTGAAGCTTTCTTT
NA,TRBJ2-1,TRBV5-1,NA,CASSFAGPFYNEQFF,TGCGCCAGCAGCTTTGCAGGGCCCTTCTACAATGAGCAGTTCTTC
NA,TRBJ1-1,TRBV7-2,NA,CASSLGLRVELNTEAFF,TGTGCCAGCAGCTTAGGTCTCAGGGTGGAGTTGAACACTGAAGCTTTCTTT
TRBD1,TRBJ2-7,TRBV11-2,few,CASSFDRGSGEQYF,TGTGCCAGCAGCTTTGACAGGGGTAGCGGCGAGCAGTACTTC
TRBD1,TRBJ2-3,TRBV5-1,NA,CASSLGVGTGVPDTQYF,TGCGCCAGCAGTTTGGGAGTTGGGACAGGGGTCCCAGATACGCAGTATTTT
NA,TRBJ1-6,TRBV18,NA,CASSPLRDNNSPLHF,TGTGCCAGCTCACCACTCCGGGACAATAATTCACCCCTCCACTTT
NA,TRBJ1-1,TRBV2,NA,CASSQGSEAFF,TGTGCCAGCAGTCAGGGCAGTGAAGCTTTCTTT
NA,TRBJ2-2,TRBV5-1,NA,CASSLATGNTGELFF,TGCGCCAGCAGCTTGGCAACAGGGAACACCGGGGAGCTGTTTTTT
NA,TRBJ2-5,TRBV14,NA,CASSPTAGGETQYF,TGTGCCAGCAGCCCCACGGCAGGAGGAGAGACCCAGTACTTC
TRBD1,TRBJ2-7,TRBV6-5,few,CATTIPGTGSYEQYF,TGTGCCACCACAATACCCGGGACAGGGTCCTACGAGCAGTACTTC
TRBD1,TRBJ2-3,TRBV9,few,CASSGGQGADTQYF,TGTGCCAGCAGCGGAGGACAGGGGGCAGATACGCAGTATTTT
TRBD1,TRBJ1-3,TRBV6-1,NA,CASTGQGAAGNTIYF,TGTGCCAGCACCGGTCAGGGGGCCGCTGGAAACACCATATATTTT
TRBD1,TRBJ1-5,TRBV28,once,CASTPRTGGRQPQHF,TGTGCCAGCACGCCAAGGACAGGGGGCCGACAGCCCCAGCATTTT
TRBD1,TRBJ1-2,TRBV28,NA,CASSFRDRGLYGYTF,TGTGCCAGCAGTTTTCGGGACAGGGGATTATATGGCTACACCTTC
NA,TRBJ1-2,TRBV2,few,CASRQGLQMEYGYTF,TGTGCCAGCAGGCAAGGACTCCAGATGGAGTATGGCTACACCTTC
NA,TRBJ1-1,TRBV9,NA,CASSVGLDSEAFF,TGTGCCAGCAGCGTAGGCCTGGACAGTGAAGCTTTCTTT
TRBD1,TRBJ1-4,TRBV10-3,NA,CAISPAGQGAEKLFF,TGTGCCATCAGCCCGGCAGGACAGGGGGCTGAAAAACTGTTTTTT
TRBD1,TRBJ1-2,TRBV7-8,NA,CASSSTGGGYGYTF,TGTGCCAGCAGCTCCACAGGGGGCGGGTATGGCTACACCTTC
NA,TRBJ2-1,TRBV25-1,few,CASKHSGAYNEQFF,TGTGCCTCCAAGCATAGCGGCGCCTACAATGAGCAGTTCTTC
TRBD1,TRBJ1-6,TRBV7-3,NA,CASSLEGASPLHF,TGTGCCAGCAGCTTGGAGGGGGCGAGTCCCCTCCACTTT
TRBD1,TRBJ2-7,TRBV4-1,once,CASSQDGDRGKDSLSYEQYF,TGCGCCAGCAGCCAAGATGGGGACAGGGGGAAGGACTCGCTCTCCTACGAGCAGTACTTC
NA,TRBJ1-1,TRBV19,NA,CASSPGREAFF,TGTGCCAGTAGTCCCGGGAGGGAAGCTTTCTTT
NA,TRBJ1-2,TRBV27,NA,CASSPNLGDYGYTF,TGTGCCAGCAGTCCAAATTTAGGGGACTATGGCTACACCTTC
NA,TRBJ1-2,TRBV27,NA,CASSSGGANYGYTF,TGTGCCAGCAGTTCGGGGGGCGCTAACTATGGCTACACCTTC
TRBD1,TRBJ1-1,TRBV5-8,NA,CASSQGQITEAFF,TGTGCCAGCAGCCAGGGACAGATCACTGAAGCTTTCTTT
NA,TRBJ2-7,TRBV6-1,once,CASRGHELVYEQYF,TGTGCCAGCAGAGGACACGAATTGGTCTACGAGCAGTACTTC
NA,TRBJ1-4,TRBV7-9,NA,CASSSRGGQFGKLFF,TGTGCCAGCAGCTCCCGTGGCGGGCAATTTGGAAAACTGTTTTTT
TRBD2,TRBJ2-5,TRBV9,once,CASSREGAGRETQYF,TGTGCCAGCAGCCGGGAGGGCGCCGGGAGAGAGACCCAGTACTTC
TRBD1,TRBJ1-5,TRBV11-2,NA,CASSSGGGLKPQHF,TGTGCCAGCAGCTCCGGAGGGGGCCTAAAGCCCCAGCATTTT
TRBD1,TRBJ1-2,TRBV6-1,NA,CASRARQGGYGYTF,TGTGCCAGCAGGGCGAGACAGGGGGGCTATGGCTACACCTTC
NA,TRBJ2-7,TRBV4-2,NA,CASSQVLGPSLNEQYF,TGTGCCAGCAGCCAAGTTTTGGGGCCCTCACTGAACGAGCAGTACTTC
NA,TRBJ2-7,TRBV7-9,NA,CASSLTRYEQYF,TGTGCCAGCAGCCTTACGCGCTACGAGCAGTACTTC
TRBD1,TRBJ1-5,TRBV14,NA,CASSPGQGAGQPQHF,TGTGCCAGCAGCCCCGGACAGGGGGCAGGTCAGCCCCAGCATTTT
NA,TRBJ1-3,TRBV7-2,NA,CASSLELSGNTIYF,TGTGCCAGCAGCTTAGAGCTCTCTGGAAACACCATATATTTT
NA,TRBJ2-5,TRBV13,NA,CASSLELEVETQYF,TGTGCCAGCAGCTTAGAACTTGAGGTGGAGACCCAGTACTTC
NA,TRBJ2-7,TRBV10-1,NA,CASSESPGSYEQYF,TGCGCCAGCAGTGAGTCCCCAGGCTCCTACGAGCAGTACTTC